This T cell receptor (beta chain) was sequenced for a study of blood T cell repertoires in COVID-19. The overall study: Acute-phase and convalescent COVID-19 samples originated in the United States, Italy and Spain. T cells, B-cell-depleted T cells, or PBMCs supplied cDNA or gDNA.

Original processing methods: Reference gene primer amplification yielded estimated nucleated cell counts. Repertoires were generated with immunoSEQ multiplex PCR, while TCRdb's copy carries only in-frame clones and drops some. V and J calls and clone size are as listed in that table; D and trimming were resolved from the DNA. The repertoire holds 250,000 or so clones, with approximately 92% as singletons. This TCR derives from a woman aged 40 to 50 who had recovered from COVID-19. Sequenced: peripheral blood.

The CDR3 DNA sequence: TGCGCCAGCAGCCAGGCTGAAGGCGGAGAACTGGGTTCACCCCTCCACTTT. It codes for CASSQAEGGELGSPLHF. The chain employs TRBV4-1 and TRBJ1-6; D is unresolved. The CDR3 consists of 17 residues. V lost 3 bases and J 9 bases, leaving 21 bases between the germline ends. Germline V gene sequence: CDR1 MGHRA, CDR2 YSYEKL.